These 16 T cell receptor beta chains were all obtained from the same sample, sequenced in a study of PD-1 blockade in classical Hodgkin lymphoma. Produced via immunoSEQ multiplex PCR; TCRdb's table is partial and in-frame only. The sample lists about 18,000 clones; about 75% were seen once. Regarding time point: cycle 4 day 1 (C4D1), after 6 weeks of nivolumab. There was relapse after autologous stem cell transplantation in every patient, and there was variation in brentuximab vedotin exposure. The CD4+ T cells used were purified from thawed PBMCs through magnetic negative selection. The sample was CD4+ T cells from blood, taken before the fourth cycle of nivolumab. The receptors originated from a human donor with classical Hodgkin lymphoma.

The chain combines TRBV18 with TRBJ2-5, with D maybe TRBD2 (6 bases). V shed 3 bases and J shed 1 base, with 9 bases lying between them. Germline assignment: CDR1 KGHSH and CDR2 LQKENI. The CDR3 length is 14 residues. The CDR3 sequence: CASSPLRGQETQYF. The CDR3 nucleotides are TGTGCCAGCTCACCGCTGCGGGGCCAAGAGACCCAGTACTTC.

The rearrangement links TRBV6-6 to TRBJ2-2; no clear D gene. V was trimmed by 8 bases and J by 3 bases, leaving 13 bases between them. The length of the CDR3 is 14 residues. The germline CDR1 and CDR2 sequences are MNHNY and SVGAGI (reference sequence). CDR3 region: CASRNGRDTGELFF. In DNA, the CDR3 is TGTGCCAGCCGAAATGGTCGGGACACCGGGGAGCTGTTTTTT.

The chain carries TRBV19 and TRBJ1-5; D might be TRBD1 (6 bases). This CDR3 has 14 residues. Trimming took off 6 bases at V and 8 bases at J, with 17 bases between the two ends. Germline CDR1 LNHDA, CDR2 SQIVND (reference sequence). The CDR3 region has the DNA TGTGCCAGTAGCCAAACAGGGCCCGGGAAGCCCCAGCATTTT. Translating gives CASSQTGPGKPQHF.

This clone was seen more than once but under ten times. The chain recombines TRBV7-2 with TRBJ1-3, with D tentatively TRBD1 (5 bases). Germline loops: CDR1 SGHTA, CDR2 FQGNSA. Deletions cut 4 bases from V and 5 bases from J, with 12 bases between. The CDR3 is 14 residues long. This chain's CDR3 is CASSYQGGRNTIYF. CDR3 sequence (DNA): TGTGCCAGCAGCTATCAGGGCGGAAGAAACACCATATATTTT.

J is TRBJ2-3 and V is TRBV5-4; the D gene is possibly TRBD2 (5 bases). With 4 bases removed from V and 5 bases from J, the gap between germline ends came to 11 bases. The CDR3 loop spans 13 amino acids. Germline V gene lookup returns CDR1 SGHNT and CDR2 YYREEE (reference sequence). CDR3 nucleotides: TGTGCCAGCAGCGAATCGGCGGGAGATACGCAGTATTTT. It codes for CASSESAGDTQYF.

The rearrangement joins TRBV10-3 to TRBJ2-7, with 9 bases fitting TRBD2. J was trimmed by 3 bases and V by 3 bases; bases with no gene match: 6. This CDR3 region has 15 residues. The germline V gene encodes CDR1 ENHRY and CDR2 SYGVKD. The CDR3 is CAISEERGASYEQYF. The DNA of the CDR3 is TGTGCCATCAGTGAAGAGCGGGGGGCCAGCTACGAGCAGTACTTC.

This chain uses TRBV7-3 with TRBJ2-5; D possibly uses TRBD1 or TRBD2 (5 bases each). V was shortened by 1 base and J by 1 base, with 7 bases between the two germline ends. The CDR3 sequence is 14 residues long. Germline-derived CDR1 and CDR2 are SGHTA and FQGTGA. CDR3 sequence reads: CASSLNGGQETQYF. The CDR3 DNA reads as TGTGCCAGCAGCTTAAATGGGGGCCAAGAGACCCAGTACTTC.

This chain connects TRBV11-1 to TRBJ1-1; D might be TRBD1 (6 bases). Germline CDR1 reads SGHAT; CDR2 reads FQDESV (reference sequence). The V gene lost 2 bases and the J gene lost 5 bases, with 12 bases spanning the gap. This CDR3 is 14 amino acids long. The CDR3 DNA reads TGTGCCAGCAGCTTACGGGGGGGCGAGACTGAAGCTTTCTTT. Translation gives CASSLRGGETEAFF.

The sample holds a few counts of this clone. The V and J genes are TRBV19 and TRBJ1-2; D remains ambiguous. Germline CDR1 is LNHDA and CDR2 is SQIVND (reference sequence). The CDR3 length is 15 residues. V lost 5 bases and J 8 bases, leaving 21 bases between the germline ends. The CDR3 is CASSSDRDLKHGYTF. The CDR3 coding sequence is TGTGCCAGTAGTTCTGACCGGGATTTAAAACACGGCTACACCTTC.

The gene calls are TRBV7-6 and TRBJ2-2; D call uncertain. Trimming left V 0 bases short and J 4 bases short, with 12 bases between. CDR1 SGHVS and CDR2 FNYEAQ come from the germline V gene. CDR3 length equals 16 residues. The CDR3 region is CASSLAGTLGTGELFF. The DNA for the CDR3 is TGTGCCAGCAGCTTAGCTGGAACACTCGGCACCGGGGAGCTGTTTTTT.

The rearrangement uses TRBV5-1 and TRBJ2-2; a weak D match, TRBD2 (5 bases). CDR3 length: 15 residues. V dropped 6 bases and J dropped 1 base, with 13 bases sitting between them. The germline CDR1 and CDR2 sequences are SGHRS and YFSETQ. This CDR3 reads CASKRSLENTGELFF. The CDR3 nucleotides are TGCGCCAGCAAGCGGTCTTTGGAGAACACCGGGGAGCTGTTTTTT.

In this sample, this clone turned up a few times. This chain connects TRBV11-2 to TRBJ2-3, with D possibly being TRBD2 (6 bases). This CDR3 region has 13 residues. V was pared by 5 bases and J by 3 bases, with 9 bases between. From germline, CDR1 is SGHAT and CDR2 FQNNGV. Here the CDR3 reads CASSRGWTDTQYF. CDR3 coding DNA: TGTGCCAGCAGCCGGGGGTGGACAGATACGCAGTATTTT.

The DNA of the CDR3 is TGTGCCAGCAGCTTAAGACAGGGGGCGGAAAACGAGCAGTACTTC. Its protein product is CASSLRQGAENEQYF. This rearrangement joins TRBV7-9 to TRBJ2-7; 10 nucleotides match TRBD1. The germline CDR1 and CDR2 sequences are SEHNR and FQNEAQ (reference sequence). V shed 2 bases and J 5 bases; nucleotides not matched to a gene: 6. The CDR3 sequence is 15 residues long.

This clone was recorded once. The genes are TRBV28 and TRBJ1-1; 12 bases are shared with TRBD1. CDR3 length: 16 amino acids. In germline, CDR1 is MDHEN, CDR2 SYDVKM. J gave up 4 bases and V 6 bases, and 9 bases lay outside the gene matches. The CDR3 DNA is TGTGCCAGCAGCTTTCCCGGGACAGGGGGCGGCACTGAAGCTTTCTTT. Amino acid sequence: CASSFPGTGGGTEAFF.

The chain joins TRBV5-4 to TRBJ2-3; 11 nucleotides align to TRBD2. Germline loops: CDR1 SGHNT, CDR2 YYREEE (reference sequence). CDR3 length equals 16 residues. V shed 4 bases, J shed 2 bases, and the junction held 6 bases outside the gene matches. DNA of the CDR3: TGTGCCAGCAGCCTACGACTAGCGGGGTCCACAGATACGCAGTATTTT. It translates to CASSLRLAGSTDTQYF.

This chain connects TRBV28 to TRBJ1-4; 7 bases agree with TRBD1. In germline, CDR1 is MDHEN, CDR2 SYDVKM. Losses at the gene ends were 5 bases for V and 6 bases for J; bases not matched to a gene: 6. The CDR3 contains 14 residues. Written as DNA, the CDR3 is TGTGCCAGCAGTCGGCGACAGGGCTATGAAAAACTGTTTTTT. It is translated as CASSRRQGYEKLFF.